The 2 T cell receptor beta chains presented below share a single source sample, sequenced in a study of a mutant IDH1 vaccine in newly diagnosed glioma. Their antigens are not known. Generated by immunoSEQ multiplex PCR, the TCRdb table keeps only in-frame clones and is missing some. The sample has roughly 31,000 clones, approximately 84% seen once. Time point reported: week 47, end of study. Every vaccine dose comprised 300 ug of mutant IDH1 20-mer peptide plus topical imiquimod. Sample: PBMCs, taken from a glioma patient whose treatment included an IDH1 peptide vaccine. These receptors originate from a man aged 30 to 39 with glioma.

This sequence joins TRBV6-5 and TRBJ1-1, with no clear D. This CDR3 has 13 amino acids. The V gene lost 5 bases and the J gene lost 6 bases, with 13 bases spanning the gap. Germline V gene data show CDR1 as MNHEY and CDR2 as SVGAGI. The CDR3 DNA is TGTGCCAGCAGTCCGCGCAGGTTACCTGAAGCTTTCTTT. Its protein product is CASSPRRLPEAFF.

The chain links TRBV28 to TRBJ1-2; D uncertain. The CDR3 has 15 residues. Germline CDR1 is MDHEN and CDR2 is SYDVKM. The V and J ends lost 5 bases and 8 bases respectively, with 21 bases between them. CDR3 DNA: TGTGCCAGCAGTCCCCCGGATGAGTGGGGAGTGGGCTACACCTTC. Translation gives CASSPPDEWGVGYTF.